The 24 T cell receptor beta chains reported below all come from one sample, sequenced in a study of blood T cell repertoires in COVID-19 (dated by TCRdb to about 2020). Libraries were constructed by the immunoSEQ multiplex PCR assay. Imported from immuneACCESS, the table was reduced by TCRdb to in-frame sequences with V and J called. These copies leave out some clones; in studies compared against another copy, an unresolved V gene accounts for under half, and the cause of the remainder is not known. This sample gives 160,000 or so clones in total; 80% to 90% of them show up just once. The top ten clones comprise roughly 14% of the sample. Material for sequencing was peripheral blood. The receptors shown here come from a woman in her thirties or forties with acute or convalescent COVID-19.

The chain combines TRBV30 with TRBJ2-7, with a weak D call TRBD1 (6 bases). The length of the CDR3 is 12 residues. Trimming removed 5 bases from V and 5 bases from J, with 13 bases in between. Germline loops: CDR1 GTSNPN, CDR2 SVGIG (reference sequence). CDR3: CAWDQGYNEQYF. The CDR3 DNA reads TGTGCCTGGGACCAGGGGTACAACGAGCAGTACTTC.

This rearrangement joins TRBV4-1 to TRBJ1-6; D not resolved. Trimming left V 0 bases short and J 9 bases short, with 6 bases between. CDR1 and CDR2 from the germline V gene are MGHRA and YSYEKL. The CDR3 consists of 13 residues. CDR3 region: CASSQDFRSPLHF. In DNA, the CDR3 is TGCGCCAGCAGCCAAGATTTTCGTTCACCCCTCCACTTT.

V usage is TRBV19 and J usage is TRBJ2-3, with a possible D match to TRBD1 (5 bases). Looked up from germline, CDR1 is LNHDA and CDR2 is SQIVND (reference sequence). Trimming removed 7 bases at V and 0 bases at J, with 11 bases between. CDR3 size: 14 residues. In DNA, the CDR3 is TGTGCCAGTAATCAGGGCCGTAGCACAGATACGCAGTATTTT. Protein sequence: CASNQGRSTDTQYF. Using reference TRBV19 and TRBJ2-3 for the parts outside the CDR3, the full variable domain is DGGITQSPKYLFRKEGQNVTLSCEQNLNHDAMYWYRQDPGQGLRLIYYSQIVNDFQKGDIAEGYSVSREKKESFPLTVTSAQKNPTAFYLCASNQGRSTDTQYFGPGTRLTVL.

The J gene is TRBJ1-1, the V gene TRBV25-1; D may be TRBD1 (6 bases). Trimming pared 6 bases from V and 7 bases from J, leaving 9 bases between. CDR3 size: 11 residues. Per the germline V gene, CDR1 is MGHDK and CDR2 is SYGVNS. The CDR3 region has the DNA TGTGCCAGCAGCAGGGGTAATGAAGCTTTCTTT. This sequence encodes CASSRGNEAFF.

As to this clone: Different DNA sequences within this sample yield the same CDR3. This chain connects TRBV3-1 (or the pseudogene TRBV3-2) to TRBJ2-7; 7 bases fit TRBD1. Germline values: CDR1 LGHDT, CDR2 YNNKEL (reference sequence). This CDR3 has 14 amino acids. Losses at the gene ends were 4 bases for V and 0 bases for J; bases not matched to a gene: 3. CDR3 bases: TGTGCCAGCAGCCCCCGACAGGGCTCCTACGAGCAGTACTTC. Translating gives CASSPRQGSYEQYF.

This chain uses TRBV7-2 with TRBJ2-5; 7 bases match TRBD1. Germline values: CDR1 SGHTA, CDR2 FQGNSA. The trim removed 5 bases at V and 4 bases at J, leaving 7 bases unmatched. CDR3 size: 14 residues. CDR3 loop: CASSPKTGRETQYF. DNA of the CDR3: TGTGCCAGCAGCCCGAAGACAGGGCGAGAGACCCAGTACTTC.

The CDR3 coding sequence is TGTGCCAGCAGCCGCGGGGCCAGCGGGGCGAACACCGGGGAGCTGTTTTTT. Protein sequence: CASSRGASGANTGELFF. The chain is built from TRBV7-6 and TRBJ2-2; 7 bases are shared with TRBD2. Germline CDR1 SGHVS, CDR2 FNYEAQ. This CDR3 is built from 17 residues. V shed 5 bases and J 0 bases; nucleotides not matched to a gene: 9.

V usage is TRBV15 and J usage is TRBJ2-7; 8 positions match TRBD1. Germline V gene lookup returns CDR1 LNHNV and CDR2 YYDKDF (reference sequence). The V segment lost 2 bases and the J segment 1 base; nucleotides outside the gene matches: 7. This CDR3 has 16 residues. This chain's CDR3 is CATSRRPGQASYEQYF. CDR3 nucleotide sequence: TGTGCCACCAGCAGAAGGCCGGGACAGGCATCCTACGAGCAGTACTTC.

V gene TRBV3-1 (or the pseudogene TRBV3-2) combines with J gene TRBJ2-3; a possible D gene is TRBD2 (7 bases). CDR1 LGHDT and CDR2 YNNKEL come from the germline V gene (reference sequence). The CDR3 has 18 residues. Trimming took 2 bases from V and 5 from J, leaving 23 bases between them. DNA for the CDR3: TGTGCCAGCAGCCAACAGGTTGATAGGGGGGGCCCCGGAGATACGCAGTATTTT. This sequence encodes CASSQQVDRGGPGDTQYF.

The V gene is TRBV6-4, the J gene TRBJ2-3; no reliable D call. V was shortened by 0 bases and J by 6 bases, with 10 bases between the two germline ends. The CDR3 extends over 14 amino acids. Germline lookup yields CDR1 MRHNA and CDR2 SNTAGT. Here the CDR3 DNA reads TGTGCCAGCAGTGACTCTCGGGTCGGGGATACGCAGTATTTT. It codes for CASSDSRVGDTQYF.

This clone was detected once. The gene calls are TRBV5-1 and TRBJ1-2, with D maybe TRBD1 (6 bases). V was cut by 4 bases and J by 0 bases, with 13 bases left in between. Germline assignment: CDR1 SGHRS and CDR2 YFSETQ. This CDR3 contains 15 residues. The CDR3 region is CASSMDSSTNYGYTF. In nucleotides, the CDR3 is TGCGCCAGCAGCATGGACAGCTCAACTAACTATGGCTACACCTTC.

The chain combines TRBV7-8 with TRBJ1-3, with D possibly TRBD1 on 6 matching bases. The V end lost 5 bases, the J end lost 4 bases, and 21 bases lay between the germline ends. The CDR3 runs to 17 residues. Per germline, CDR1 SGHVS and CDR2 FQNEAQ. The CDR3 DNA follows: TGTGCCAGCAGCCGTCCCGCCGGACAGATGAAGGGAAACACCATATATTTT. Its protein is CASSRPAGQMKGNTIYF.

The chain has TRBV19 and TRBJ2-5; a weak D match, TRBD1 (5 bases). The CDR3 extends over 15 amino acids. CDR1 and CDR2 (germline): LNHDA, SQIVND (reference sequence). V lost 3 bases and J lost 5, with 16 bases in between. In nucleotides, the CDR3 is TGTGCCAGTAGTATGGTGCAGGGCCGCACGGAGACCCAGTACTTC. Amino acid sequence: CASSMVQGRTETQYF.

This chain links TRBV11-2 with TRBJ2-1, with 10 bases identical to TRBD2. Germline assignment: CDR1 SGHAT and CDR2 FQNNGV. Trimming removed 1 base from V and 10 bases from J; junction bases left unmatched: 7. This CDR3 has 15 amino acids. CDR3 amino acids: CASSLAAGGPLEQFF. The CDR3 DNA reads TGTGCCAGCAGCTTAGCAGCGGGGGGGCCGTTGGAGCAGTTCTTC.

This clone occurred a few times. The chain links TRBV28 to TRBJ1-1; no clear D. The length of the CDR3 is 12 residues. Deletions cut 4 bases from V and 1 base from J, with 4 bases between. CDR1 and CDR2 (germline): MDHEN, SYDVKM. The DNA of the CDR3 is TGTGCCAGCAGTTCCCGGAACACTGAAGCTTTCTTT. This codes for CASSSRNTEAFF.

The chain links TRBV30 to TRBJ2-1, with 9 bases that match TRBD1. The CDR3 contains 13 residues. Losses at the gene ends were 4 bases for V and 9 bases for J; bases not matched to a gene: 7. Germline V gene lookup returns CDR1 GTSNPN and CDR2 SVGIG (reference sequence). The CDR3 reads CAWTSLTGGEQFF. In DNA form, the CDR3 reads TGTGCCTGGACCTCGTTGACAGGGGGTGAGCAGTTCTTC.

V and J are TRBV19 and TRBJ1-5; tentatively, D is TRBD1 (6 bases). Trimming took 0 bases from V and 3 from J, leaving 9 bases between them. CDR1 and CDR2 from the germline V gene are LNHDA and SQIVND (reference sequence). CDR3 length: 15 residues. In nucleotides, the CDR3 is TGTGCCAGTAGTATAGAGGGGGCGAACAATCAGCCCCAGCATTTT. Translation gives CASSIEGANNQPQHF.

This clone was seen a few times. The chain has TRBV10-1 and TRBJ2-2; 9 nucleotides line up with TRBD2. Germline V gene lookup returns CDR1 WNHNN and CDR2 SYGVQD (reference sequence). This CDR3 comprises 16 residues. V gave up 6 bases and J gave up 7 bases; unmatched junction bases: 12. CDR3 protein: CASSPAGGSKIGELFF. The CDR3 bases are TGCGCCAGCAGCCCAGCGGGGGGATCTAAGATCGGGGAGCTGTTTTTT.

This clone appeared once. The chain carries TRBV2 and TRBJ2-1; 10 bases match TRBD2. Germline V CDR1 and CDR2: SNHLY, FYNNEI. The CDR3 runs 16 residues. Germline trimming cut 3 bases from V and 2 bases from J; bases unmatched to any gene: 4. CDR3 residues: CASSEWLAGAYNEQFF. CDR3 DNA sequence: TGTGCCAGCAGTGAGTGGCTAGCGGGGGCCTACAATGAGCAGTTCTTC.

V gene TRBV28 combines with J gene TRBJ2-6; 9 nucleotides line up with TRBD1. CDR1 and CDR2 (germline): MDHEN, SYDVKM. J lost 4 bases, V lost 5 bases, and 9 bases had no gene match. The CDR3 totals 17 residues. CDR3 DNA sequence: TGTGCCAGCAGTCCGCACGGACAGGGGAGCGGGGCCAACGTCCTGACTTTC. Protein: CASSPHGQGSGANVLTF.

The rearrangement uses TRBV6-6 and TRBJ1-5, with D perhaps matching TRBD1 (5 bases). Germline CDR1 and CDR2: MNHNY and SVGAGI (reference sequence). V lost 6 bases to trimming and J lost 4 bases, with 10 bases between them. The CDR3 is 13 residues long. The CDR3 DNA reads TGTGCCAGCAGACCAGACAGAAATCAGCCCCAGCATTTT. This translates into CASRPDRNQPQHF.

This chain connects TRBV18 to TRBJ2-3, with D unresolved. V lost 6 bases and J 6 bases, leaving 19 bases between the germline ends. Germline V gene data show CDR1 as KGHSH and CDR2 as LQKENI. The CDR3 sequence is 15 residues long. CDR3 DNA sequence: TGTGCCAGCTCCCCTGGAGCCAACCGTGTGGATACGCAGTATTTT. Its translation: CASSPGANRVDTQYF.

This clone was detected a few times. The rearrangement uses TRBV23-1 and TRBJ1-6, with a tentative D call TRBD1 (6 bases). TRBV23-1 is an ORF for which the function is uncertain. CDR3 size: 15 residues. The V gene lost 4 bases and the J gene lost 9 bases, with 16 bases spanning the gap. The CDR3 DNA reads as TGCGCCAGCAGTCGTCCGGGACACGGGGCTTCACCCCTCCACTTT. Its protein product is CASSRPGHGASPLHF.

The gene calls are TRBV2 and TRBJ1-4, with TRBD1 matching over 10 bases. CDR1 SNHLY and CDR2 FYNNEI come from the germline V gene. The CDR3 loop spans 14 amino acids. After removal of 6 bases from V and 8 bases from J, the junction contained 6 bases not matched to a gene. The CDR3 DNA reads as TGTGCCAGCAGGGACGGGACAGGGGTCGAAAAACTGTTTTTT. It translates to CASRDGTGVEKLFF. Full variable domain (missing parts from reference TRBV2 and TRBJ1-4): EPEVTQTPSHQVTQMGQEVILRCVPISNHLYFYWYRQILGQKVEFLVSFYNNEISEKSEIFDDQFSVERPDGSNFTLKIRSTKLEDSAMYFCASRDGTGVEKLFFGSGTQLSVL.